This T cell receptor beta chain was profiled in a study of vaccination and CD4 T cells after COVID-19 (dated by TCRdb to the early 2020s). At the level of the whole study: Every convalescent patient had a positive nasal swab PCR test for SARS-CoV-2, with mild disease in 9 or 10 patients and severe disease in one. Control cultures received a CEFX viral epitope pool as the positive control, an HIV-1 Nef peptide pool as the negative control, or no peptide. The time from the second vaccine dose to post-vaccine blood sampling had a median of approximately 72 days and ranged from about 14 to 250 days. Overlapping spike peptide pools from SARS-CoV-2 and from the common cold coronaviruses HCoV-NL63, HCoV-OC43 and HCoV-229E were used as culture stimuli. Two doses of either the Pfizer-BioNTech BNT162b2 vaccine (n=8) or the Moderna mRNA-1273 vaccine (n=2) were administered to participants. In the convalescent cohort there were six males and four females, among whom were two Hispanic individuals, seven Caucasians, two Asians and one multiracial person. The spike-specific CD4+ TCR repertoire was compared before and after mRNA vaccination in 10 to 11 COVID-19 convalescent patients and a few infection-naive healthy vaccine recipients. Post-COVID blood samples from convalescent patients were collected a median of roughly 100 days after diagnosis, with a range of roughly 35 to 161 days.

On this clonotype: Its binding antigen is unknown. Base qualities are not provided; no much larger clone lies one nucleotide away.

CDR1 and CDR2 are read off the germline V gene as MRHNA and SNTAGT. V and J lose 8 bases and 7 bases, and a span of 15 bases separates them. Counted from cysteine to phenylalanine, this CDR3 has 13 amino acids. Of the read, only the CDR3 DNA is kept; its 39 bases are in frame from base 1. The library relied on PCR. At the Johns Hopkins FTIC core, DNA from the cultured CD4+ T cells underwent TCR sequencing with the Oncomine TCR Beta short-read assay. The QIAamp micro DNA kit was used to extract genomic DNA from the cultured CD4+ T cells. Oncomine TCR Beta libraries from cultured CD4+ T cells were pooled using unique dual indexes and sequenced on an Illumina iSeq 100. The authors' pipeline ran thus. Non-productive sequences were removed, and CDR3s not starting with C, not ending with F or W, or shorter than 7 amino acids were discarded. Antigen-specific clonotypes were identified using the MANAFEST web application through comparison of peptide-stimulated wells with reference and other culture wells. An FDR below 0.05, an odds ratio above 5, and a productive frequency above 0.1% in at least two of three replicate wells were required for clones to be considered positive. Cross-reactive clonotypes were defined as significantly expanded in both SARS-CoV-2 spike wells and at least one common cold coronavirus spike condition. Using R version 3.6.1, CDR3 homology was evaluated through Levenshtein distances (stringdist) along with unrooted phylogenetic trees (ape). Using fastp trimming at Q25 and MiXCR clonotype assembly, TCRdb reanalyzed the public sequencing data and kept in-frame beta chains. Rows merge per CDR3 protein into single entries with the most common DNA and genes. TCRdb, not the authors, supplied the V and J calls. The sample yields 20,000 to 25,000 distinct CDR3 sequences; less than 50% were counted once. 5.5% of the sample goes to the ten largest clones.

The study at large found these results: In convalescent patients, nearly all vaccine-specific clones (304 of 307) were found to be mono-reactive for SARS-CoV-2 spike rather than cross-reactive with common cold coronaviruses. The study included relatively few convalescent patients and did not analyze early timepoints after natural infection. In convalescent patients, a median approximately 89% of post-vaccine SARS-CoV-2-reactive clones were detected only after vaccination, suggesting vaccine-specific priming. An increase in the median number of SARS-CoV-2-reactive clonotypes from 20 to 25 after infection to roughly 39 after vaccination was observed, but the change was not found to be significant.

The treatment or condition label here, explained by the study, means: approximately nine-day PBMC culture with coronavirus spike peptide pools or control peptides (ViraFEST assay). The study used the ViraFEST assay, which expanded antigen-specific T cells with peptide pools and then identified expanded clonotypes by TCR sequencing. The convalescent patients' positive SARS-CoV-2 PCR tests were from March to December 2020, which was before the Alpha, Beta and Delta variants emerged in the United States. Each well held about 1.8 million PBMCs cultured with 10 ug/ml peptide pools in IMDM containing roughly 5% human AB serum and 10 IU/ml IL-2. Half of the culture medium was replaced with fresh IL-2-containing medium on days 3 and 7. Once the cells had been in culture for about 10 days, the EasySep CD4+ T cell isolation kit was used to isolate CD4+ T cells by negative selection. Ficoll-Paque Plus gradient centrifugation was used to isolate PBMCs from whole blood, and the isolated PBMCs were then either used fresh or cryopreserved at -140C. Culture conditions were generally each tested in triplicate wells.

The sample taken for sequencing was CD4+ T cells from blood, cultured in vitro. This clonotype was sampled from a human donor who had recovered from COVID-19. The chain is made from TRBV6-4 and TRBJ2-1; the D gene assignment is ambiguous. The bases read TGTGCCAGCGCCCCCGGCAGCCTTAATGAGCAGTTCTTC. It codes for CASAPGSLNEQFF.